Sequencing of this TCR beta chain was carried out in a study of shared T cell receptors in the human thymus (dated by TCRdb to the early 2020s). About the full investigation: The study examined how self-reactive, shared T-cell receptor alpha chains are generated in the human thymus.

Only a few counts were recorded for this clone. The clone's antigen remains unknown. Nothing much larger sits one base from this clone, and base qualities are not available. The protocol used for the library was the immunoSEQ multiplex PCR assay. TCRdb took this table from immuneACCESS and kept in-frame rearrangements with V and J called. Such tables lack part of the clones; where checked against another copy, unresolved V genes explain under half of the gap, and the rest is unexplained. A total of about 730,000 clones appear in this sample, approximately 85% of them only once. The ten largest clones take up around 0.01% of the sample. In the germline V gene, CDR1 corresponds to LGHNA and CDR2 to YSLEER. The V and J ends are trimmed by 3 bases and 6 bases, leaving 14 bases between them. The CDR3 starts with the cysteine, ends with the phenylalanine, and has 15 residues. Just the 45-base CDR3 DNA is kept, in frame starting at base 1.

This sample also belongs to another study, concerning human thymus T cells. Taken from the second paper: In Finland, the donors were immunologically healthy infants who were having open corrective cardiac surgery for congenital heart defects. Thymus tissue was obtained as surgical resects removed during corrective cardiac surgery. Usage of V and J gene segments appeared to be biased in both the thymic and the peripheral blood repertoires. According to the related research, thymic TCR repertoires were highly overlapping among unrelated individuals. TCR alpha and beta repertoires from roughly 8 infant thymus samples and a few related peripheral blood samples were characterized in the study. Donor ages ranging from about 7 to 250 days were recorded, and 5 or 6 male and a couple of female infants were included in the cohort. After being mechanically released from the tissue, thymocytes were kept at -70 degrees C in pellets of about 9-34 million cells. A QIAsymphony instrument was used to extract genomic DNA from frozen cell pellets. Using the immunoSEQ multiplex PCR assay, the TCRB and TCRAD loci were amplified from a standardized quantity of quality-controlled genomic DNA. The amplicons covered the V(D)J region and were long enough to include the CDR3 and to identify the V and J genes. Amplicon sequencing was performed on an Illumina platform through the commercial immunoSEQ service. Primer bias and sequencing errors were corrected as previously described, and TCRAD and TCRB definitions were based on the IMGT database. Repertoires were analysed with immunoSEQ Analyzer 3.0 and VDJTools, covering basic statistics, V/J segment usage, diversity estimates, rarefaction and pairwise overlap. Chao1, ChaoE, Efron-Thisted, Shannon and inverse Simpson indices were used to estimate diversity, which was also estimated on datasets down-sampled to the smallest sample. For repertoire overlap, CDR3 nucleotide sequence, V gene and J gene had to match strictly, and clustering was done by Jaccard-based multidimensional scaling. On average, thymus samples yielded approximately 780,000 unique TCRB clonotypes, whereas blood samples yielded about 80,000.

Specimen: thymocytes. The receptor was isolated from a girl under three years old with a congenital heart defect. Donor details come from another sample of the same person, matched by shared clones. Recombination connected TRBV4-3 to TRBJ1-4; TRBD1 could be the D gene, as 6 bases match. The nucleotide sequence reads TGCGCCAGCAGCCAGACGGGACAAAGGGATGAAAAACTGTTTTTT. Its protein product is CASSQTGQRDEKLFF.